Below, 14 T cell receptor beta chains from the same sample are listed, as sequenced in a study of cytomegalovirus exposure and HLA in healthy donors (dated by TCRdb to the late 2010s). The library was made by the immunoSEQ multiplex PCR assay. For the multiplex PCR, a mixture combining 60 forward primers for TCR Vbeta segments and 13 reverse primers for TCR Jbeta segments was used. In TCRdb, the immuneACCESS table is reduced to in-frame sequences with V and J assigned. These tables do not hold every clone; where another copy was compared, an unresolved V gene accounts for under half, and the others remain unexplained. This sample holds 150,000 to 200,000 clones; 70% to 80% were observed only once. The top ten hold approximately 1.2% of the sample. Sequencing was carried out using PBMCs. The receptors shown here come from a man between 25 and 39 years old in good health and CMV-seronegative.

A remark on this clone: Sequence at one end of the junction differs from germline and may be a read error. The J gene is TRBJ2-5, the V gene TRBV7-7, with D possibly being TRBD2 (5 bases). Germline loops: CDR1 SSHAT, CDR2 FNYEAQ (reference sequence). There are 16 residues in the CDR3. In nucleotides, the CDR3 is TGTGCTAGCAGCCCCGCTGGGTTGGGGAGTCAAGAGACCCAGTACTTC. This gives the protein CASSPAGLGSQETQYF.

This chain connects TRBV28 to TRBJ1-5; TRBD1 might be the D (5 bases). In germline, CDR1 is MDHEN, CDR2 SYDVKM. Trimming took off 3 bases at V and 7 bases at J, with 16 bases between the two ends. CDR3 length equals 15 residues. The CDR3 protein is CASSFPGRVYQPQHF. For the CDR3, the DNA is TGTGCCAGCAGTTTTCCAGGGAGGGTATACCAGCCCCAGCATTTT. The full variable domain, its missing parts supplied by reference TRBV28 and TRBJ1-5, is DVKVTQSSRYLVKRTGEKVFLECVQDMDHENMFWYRQDPGLGLRLIYFSYDVKMKEKGDIPEGYSVSREKKERFSLILESASTNQTSMYLCASSFPGRVYQPQHFGDGTRLSIL.

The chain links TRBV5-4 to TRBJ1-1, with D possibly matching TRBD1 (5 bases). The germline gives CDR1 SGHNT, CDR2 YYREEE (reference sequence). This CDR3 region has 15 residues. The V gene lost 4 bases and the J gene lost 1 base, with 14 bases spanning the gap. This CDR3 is CASSAGRGRNTEAFF. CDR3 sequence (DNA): TGTGCCAGCAGCGCCGGGAGGGGCAGGAACACTGAAGCTTTCTTT.

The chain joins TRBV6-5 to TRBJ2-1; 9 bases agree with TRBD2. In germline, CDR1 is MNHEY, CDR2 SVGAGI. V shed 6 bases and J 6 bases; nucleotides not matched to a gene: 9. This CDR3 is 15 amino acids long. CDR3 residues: CASSLRSSGANEQFF. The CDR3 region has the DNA TGTGCCAGCAGCCTACGGTCTAGCGGGGCCAATGAGCAGTTCTTC.

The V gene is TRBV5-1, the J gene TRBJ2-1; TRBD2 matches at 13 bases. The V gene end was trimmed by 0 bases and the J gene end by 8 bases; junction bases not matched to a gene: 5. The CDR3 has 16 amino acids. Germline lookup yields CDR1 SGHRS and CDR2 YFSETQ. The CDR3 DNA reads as TGCGCCAGCAGCTTGGTTCGGACTAGCGGGAGTGATGAGCAGTTCTTC. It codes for CASSLVRTSGSDEQFF. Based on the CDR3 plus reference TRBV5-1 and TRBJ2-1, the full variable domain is KAGVTQTPRYLIKTRGQQVTLSCSPISGHRSVSWYQQTPGQGLQFLFEYFSETQRNKGNFPGRFSGRQFSNSRSEMNVSTLELGDSALYLCASSLVRTSGSDEQFFGPGTRLTVL.

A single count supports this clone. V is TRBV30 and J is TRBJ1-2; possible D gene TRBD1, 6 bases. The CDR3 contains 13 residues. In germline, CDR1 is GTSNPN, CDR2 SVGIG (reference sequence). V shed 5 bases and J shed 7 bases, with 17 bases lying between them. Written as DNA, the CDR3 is TGTGCCTGGCATACACGGGGGGGCTTTGGCTACACCTTC. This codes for CAWHTRGGFGYTF.

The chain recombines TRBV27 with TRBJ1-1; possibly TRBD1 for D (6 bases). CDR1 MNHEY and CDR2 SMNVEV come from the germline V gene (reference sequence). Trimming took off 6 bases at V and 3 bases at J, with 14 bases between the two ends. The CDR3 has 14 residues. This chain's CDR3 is CASSPGRGYTEAFF. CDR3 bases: TGTGCCAGCAGCCCAGGGAGGGGGTACACTGAAGCTTTCTTT.

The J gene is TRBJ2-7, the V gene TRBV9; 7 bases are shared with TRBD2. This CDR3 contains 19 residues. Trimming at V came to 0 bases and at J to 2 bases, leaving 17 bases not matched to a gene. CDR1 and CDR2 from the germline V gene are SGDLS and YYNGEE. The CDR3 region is CASSVDYLGWGGMTYEQYF. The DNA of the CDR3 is TGTGCCAGCAGCGTAGATTATCTCGGGTGGGGAGGGATGACCTACGAGCAGTACTTC.

The CDR3 loop is CASQRTSGRGYEQYF. CDR3 sequence (DNA): TGTGCCAGCCAGCGGACTAGCGGGAGAGGGTACGAGCAGTACTTC. The gene calls are TRBV11-2 and TRBJ2-7, with TRBD2 identical over 13 bases. The CDR3 is made up of 15 amino acids. Germline loops: CDR1 SGHAT, CDR2 FQNNGV. Trimming removed 8 bases from V and 4 bases from J; junction bases left unmatched: 8.

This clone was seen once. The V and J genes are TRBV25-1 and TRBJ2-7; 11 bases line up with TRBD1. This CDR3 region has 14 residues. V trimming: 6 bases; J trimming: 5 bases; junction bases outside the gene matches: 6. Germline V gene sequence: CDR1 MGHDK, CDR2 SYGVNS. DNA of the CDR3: TGTGCCAGCAGCGCGGGACAGGGGGACGACGAGCAGTACTTC. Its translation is CASSAGQGDDEQYF.

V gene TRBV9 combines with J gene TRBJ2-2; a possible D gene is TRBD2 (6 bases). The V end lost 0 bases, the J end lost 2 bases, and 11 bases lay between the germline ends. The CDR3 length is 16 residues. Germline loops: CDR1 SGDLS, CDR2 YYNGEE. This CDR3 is CASSVVAGTNTGELFF. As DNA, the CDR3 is TGTGCCAGCAGCGTAGTCGCGGGAACAAACACCGGGGAGCTGTTTTTT.

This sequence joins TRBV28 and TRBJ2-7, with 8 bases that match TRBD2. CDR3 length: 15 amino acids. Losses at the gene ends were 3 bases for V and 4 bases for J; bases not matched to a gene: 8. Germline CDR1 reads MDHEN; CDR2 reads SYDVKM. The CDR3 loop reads CASSLQGLVNYEQYF. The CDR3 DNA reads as TGTGCCAGCAGTTTGCAGGGACTAGTCAATTACGAGCAGTACTTC. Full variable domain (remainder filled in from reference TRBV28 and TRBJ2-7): DVKVTQSSRYLVKRTGEKVFLECVQDMDHENMFWYRQDPGLGLRLIYFSYDVKMKEKGDIPEGYSVSREKKERFSLILESASTNQTSMYLCASSLQGLVNYEQYFGPGTRLTVT.

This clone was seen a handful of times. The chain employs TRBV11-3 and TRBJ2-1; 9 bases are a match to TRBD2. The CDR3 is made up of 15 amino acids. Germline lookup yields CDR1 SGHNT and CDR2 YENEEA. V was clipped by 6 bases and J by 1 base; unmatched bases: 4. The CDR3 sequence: CASSRLAASYNEQFF. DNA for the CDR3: TGTGCCAGCAGTAGACTAGCGGCATCCTACAATGAGCAGTTCTTC.

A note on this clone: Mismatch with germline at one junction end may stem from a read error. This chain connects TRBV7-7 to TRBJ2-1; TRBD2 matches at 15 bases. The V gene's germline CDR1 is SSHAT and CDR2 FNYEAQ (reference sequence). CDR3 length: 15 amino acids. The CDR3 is CASSPGTSGGTEQFF. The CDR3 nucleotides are TGTGCTAGCAGCCCGGGGACTAGCGGGGGGACTGAGCAGTTCTTC.